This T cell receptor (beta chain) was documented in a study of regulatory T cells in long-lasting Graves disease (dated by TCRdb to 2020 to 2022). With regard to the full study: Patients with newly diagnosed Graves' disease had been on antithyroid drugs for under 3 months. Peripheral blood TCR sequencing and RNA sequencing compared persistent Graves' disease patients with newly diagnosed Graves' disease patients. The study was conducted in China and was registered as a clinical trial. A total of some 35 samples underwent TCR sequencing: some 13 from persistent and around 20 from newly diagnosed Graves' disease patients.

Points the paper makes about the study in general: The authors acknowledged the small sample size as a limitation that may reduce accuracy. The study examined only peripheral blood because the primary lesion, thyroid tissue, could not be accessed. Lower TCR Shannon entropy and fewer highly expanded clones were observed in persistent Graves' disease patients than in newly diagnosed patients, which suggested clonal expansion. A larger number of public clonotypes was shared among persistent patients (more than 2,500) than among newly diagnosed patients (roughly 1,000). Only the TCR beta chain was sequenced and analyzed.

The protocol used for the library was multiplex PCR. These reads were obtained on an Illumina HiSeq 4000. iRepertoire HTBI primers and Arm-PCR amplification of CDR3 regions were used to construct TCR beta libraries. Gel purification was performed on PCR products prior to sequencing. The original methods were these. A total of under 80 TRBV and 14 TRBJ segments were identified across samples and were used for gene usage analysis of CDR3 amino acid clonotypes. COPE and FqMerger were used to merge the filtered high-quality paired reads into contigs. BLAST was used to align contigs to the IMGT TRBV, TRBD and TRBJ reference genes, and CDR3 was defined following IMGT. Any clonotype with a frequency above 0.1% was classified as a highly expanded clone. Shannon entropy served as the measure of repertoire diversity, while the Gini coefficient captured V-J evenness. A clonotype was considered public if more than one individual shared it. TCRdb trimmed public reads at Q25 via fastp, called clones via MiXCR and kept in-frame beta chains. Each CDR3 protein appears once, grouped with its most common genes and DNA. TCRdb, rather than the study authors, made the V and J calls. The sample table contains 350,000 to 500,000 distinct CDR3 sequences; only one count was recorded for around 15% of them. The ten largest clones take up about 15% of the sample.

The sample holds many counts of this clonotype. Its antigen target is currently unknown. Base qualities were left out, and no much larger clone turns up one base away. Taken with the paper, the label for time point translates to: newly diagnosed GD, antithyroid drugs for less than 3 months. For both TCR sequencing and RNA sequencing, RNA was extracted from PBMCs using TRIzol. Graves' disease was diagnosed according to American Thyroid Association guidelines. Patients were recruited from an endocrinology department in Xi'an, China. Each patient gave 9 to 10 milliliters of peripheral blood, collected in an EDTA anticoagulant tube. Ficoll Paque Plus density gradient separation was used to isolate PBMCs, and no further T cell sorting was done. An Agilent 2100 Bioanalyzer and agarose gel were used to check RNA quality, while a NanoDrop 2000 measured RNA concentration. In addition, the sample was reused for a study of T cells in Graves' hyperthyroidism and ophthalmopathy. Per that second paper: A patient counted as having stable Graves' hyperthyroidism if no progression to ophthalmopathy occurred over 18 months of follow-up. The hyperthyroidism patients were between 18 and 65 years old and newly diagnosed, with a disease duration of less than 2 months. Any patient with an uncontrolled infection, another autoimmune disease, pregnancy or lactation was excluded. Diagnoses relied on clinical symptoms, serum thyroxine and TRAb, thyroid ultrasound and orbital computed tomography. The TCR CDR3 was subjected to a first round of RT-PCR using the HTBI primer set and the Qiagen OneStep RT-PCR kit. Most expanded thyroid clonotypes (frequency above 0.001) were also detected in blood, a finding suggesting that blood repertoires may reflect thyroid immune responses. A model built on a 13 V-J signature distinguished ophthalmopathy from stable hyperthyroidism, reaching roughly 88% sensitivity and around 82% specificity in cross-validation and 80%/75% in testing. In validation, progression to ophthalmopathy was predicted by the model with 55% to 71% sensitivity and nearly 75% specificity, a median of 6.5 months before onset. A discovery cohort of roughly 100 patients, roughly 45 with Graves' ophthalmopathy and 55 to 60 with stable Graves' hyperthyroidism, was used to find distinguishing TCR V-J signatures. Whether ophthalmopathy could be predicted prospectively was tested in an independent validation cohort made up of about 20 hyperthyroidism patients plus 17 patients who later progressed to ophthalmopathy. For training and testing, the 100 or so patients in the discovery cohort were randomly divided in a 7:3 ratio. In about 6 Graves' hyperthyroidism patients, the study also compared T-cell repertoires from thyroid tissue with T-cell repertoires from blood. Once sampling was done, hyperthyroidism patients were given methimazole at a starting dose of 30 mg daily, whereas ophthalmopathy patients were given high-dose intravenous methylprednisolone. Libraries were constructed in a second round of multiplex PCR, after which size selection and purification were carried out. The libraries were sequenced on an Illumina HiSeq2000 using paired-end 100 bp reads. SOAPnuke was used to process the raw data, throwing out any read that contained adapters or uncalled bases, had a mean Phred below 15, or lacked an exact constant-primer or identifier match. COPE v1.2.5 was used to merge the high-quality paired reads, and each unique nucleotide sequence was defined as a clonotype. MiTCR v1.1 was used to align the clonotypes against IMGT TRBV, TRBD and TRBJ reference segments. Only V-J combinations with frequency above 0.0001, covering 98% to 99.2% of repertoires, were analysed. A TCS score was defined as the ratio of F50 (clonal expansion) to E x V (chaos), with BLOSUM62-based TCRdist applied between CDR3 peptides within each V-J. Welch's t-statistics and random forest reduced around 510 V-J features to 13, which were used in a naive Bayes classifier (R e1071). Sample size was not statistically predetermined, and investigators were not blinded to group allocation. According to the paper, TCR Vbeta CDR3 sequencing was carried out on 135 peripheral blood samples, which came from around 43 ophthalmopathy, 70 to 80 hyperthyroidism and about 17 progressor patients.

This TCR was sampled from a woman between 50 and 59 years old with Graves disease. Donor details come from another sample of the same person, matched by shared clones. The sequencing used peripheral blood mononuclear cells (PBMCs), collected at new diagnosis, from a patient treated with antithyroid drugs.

The CDR3 region reads CASSEEAGVLSTEAFF. The DNA reads TGTGCCAGCAGTGAAGAGGCGGGGGTGCTGAGCACTGAAGCTTTCTTT. The sequence links TRBV2 to TRBJ1-1; TRBD1 is a possible D gene, resting on 5 matching bases. CDR1 and CDR2 (SNHLY, FYNNEI) derive from the germline V gene. V and J are truncated by 1 base and 4 bases respectively, leaving an intervening sequence of 16 bases. From cysteine to phenylalanine, the CDR3 is 16 amino acids long. Of all the DNA, just the CDR3 is kept, 48 bases in frame from base 1.